These 7 T cell receptor beta chains were sequenced from one sample in a study of CD8 T cells in ankylosing spondylitis. Study-level results: A TCR beta motif of several highly homologous variants seemed to mark ankylosing spondylitis blood.

Their specific antigens are unknown. TCRdb independently ran MiXCR on the 5' RACE reads; one entry per CDR3 protein. Among 670,000 or so distinct CDR3 sequences, 15% to 20% were seen once, and the ten largest hold around 19%. Source material: blood, either unsorted or a sorted T cell fraction (not recorded which). The receptors here all came from a male donor with ankylosing spondylitis.

The chain uses TRBV20-1 and TRBJ1-1; D gene ambiguous. CDR3 length: 12 residues. Germline loops: CDR1 DFQATT, CDR2 SNEGSKA (reference sequence). V was shortened by 5 bases and J by 1 base, with 8 bases between the two germline ends. The CDR3 nucleotides are TGCAGTGCTGAACGACAGAACACTGAAGCTTTCTTT. Residues: CSAERQNTEAFF.

The genes are TRBV14 and TRBJ1-3; D remains ambiguous. The V gene lost 0 bases and the J gene lost 0 bases, with 12 bases spanning the gap. The CDR3 length is 17 residues. CDR1 SGHDN and CDR2 FVKESK come from the germline V gene. In DNA form, the CDR3 reads TGTGCCAGCAGCCAAGAGAGAGGGCGCCTCTCTGGAAACACCATATATTTT. It codes for CASSQERGRLSGNTIYF.

This clonotype was seen a few times. The J gene is TRBJ1-3, the V gene TRBV3-1, with D maybe TRBD1 (5 bases). Germline CDR1 reads LGHDT; CDR2 reads YNNKEL (reference sequence). The CDR3 loop spans 16 amino acids. Trimming shortened V by 0 bases and J by 4 bases, and 13 bases separated the two germline ends. CDR3: CASSQDFPGTGNTIYF. The CDR3 nucleotides are TGTGCCAGCAGCCAAGATTTCCCCGGGACCGGAAACACCATATATTTT.

This clonotype has only a few counts. V gene TRBV7-9 combines with J gene TRBJ2-5, with 9 positions matching TRBD1. From germline, CDR1 is SEHNR and CDR2 FQNEAQ (reference sequence). The length of the CDR3 is 14 residues. With 5 bases clipped from V and 2 bases from J, the junction kept 3 bases outside the gene matches. The CDR3 here is CASSRQGGQETQYF. CDR3 sequence (DNA): TGTGCCAGCAGCCGACAGGGGGGTCAAGAGACCCAGTACTTC.

V usage is TRBV20-1 and J usage is TRBJ2-7, with D possibly TRBD1 on 5 matching bases. CDR1 is DFQATT, CDR2 SNEGSKA, per germline (reference sequence). The CDR3 is made up of 12 amino acids. Trimming shortened V by 0 bases and J by 5 bases, and 8 bases separated the two germline ends. CDR3 amino acids: CSAREARDEQYF. DNA of the CDR3: TGCAGTGCTAGAGAGGCCAGGGACGAGCAGTACTTC.

J is TRBJ1-4 and V is TRBV7-8, with D possibly matching TRBD1 (6 bases). The CDR3 length is 20 residues. Trimming left V 1 base short and J 5 bases short, with 26 bases between. Germline V gene data show CDR1 as SGHVS and CDR2 as FQNEAQ. The chain's CDR3 is CASSLVPGIAESGANEKLFF. The CDR3, as DNA: TGTGCCAGCAGCTTAGTCCCCGGAATTGCAGAGTCGGGGGCGAATGAAAAACTGTTTTTT.

This clonotype was seen ten or more times. The chain recombines TRBV5-1 with TRBJ2-1; 9 positions match TRBD1. Trimming cost V 0 bases and J 12 bases; bases outside gene matches: 10. CDR1 is SGHRS and CDR2 is YFSETQ in the germline V gene. The CDR3 spans 15 residues. This chain's CDR3 is CASSLGLRTGEMQFF. The DNA for the CDR3 is TGCGCCAGCAGCTTGGGCTTACGGACAGGGGAGATGCAGTTCTTC. Using reference TRBV5-1 and TRBJ2-1 for the parts outside the CDR3, the full variable domain is KAGVTQTPRYLIKTRGQQVTLSCSPISGHRSVSWYQQTPGQGLQFLFEYFSETQRNKGNFPGRFSGRQFSNSRSEMNVSTLELGDSALYLCASSLGLRTGEMQFFGPGTRLTVL.